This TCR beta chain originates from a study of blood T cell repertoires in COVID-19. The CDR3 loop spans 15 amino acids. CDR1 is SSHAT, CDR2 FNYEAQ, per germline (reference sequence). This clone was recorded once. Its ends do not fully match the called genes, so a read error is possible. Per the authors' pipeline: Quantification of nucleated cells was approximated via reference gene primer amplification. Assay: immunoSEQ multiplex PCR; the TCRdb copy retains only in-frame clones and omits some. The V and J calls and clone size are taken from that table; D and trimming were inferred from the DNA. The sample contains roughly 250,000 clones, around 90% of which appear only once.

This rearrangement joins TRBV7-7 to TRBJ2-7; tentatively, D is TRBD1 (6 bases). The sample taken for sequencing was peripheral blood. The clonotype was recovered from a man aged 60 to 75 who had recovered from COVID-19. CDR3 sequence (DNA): TGTGCTAGCAGCGACGGGCTAAAGGGGGCCTACGAGCAGTACTTC. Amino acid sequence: CASSDGLKGAYEQYF.